The T cell receptor beta chain under discussion was sequenced for a study of CD8 T cells in ankylosing spondylitis. Points from the study as a whole: Characteristic of ankylosing spondylitis blood, it appeared, was a TCR beta motif comprising about eight highly homologous variants.

This clonotype has just a few counts. As yet, its antigen is unknown. TCRdb independently ran MiXCR on the 5' RACE reads; one entry per CDR3 protein. The sample includes 800,000 to 900,000 distinct CDR3 sequences, 12% of them seen just once. V was trimmed by 4 bases and J by 5 bases, leaving 10 bases between them. CDR1 and CDR2 (germline): SGHRS, YFSETQ. The CDR3 contains 14 residues. This sequence joins TRBV5-1 and TRBJ1-6; D is uncertain. The TCR was taken from a male donor with ankylosing spondylitis. Source material: blood, either unsorted or a sorted T cell fraction (not recorded which). The CDR3 nucleotides read TGCGCCAGCAGCGAACGAACCAATAATTCACCCCTCCACTTT. It codes for CASSERTNNSPLHF.